Detailed here is one TCR beta chain. The target antigen is unknown. The source of the sample is a study of shared clonotypes between healthy human individuals. General study points: Sample collection involved blood only; tissue repertoires are likely different.

Healthy adults negative for HIV, lacking recent acute infections or vaccinations, served as donors. Unsorted material relied on tens of millions of PBMCs as the source of genomic DNA. Researchers divided each subset's genomic DNA evenly across several immunoSEQ plates. Only in-frame clones appear in the TCRdb table, and some are missing; sequencing was by immunoSEQ multiplex PCR. The sample consists of 450,000 to 600,000 clones, 79% of them appearing once. This sequence was found in a woman between 40 and 50 years old in good health. Some clones in this sample may be carry-over from other donors' samples. The specimen sequenced was PBMCs.

In DNA, the CDR3 is TGTGCCAGCAGCGCGTCAGGGGGCGCGGGCTACACCTTC. It is translated as CASSASGGAGYTF. The chain links TRBV7-9 to TRBJ1-2; 8 nucleotides align to TRBD1. V lost 5 bases to trimming and J lost 8 bases; unmatched junction nucleotides: 7. Looked up from germline, CDR1 is SEHNR and CDR2 is FQNEAQ (reference sequence). The CDR3 spans 13 residues.